A selection of T cell receptor beta chains follows, all from one sample in a study of CD8 T cells in Susac syndrome. MiXCR, applied by TCRdb to the immunoSEQ multiplex PCR reads, yields one record per CDR3 protein. The table has just over 150,000 distinct CDR3 sequences, over 95% seen once; the top ten hold 0.14% to 0.15%. Material for sequencing was CD8+ T cells from PBMCs. These receptors were taken from a human donor with multiple sclerosis. Both conserved end residues are part of each CDR3. The order of the fields is clone size, D gene, J gene, V gene, CDR3 DNA, CDR3 protein. A D gene is named only where the DNA matches it firmly. The size of a clone is reported for some rows only, either as once, few or many, or as a class for expanded clones.

abundance: NA
d_gene: NA
j_gene: TRBJ1-2
v_gene: TRBV2
CDR3nt: TGTGCCAGCAGTGAAGATCATCTCTCTAACTATGGCTACACCTTC
CDR3aa: CASSEDHLSNYGYTF

abundance: NA
d_gene: NA
j_gene: TRBJ2-7
v_gene: TRBV28
CDR3nt: TGTGCCAGCAGTTCCCCCCCGGGTAGGGGAGAGCAGTACTTC
CDR3aa: CASSSPPGRGEQYF

abundance: NA
d_gene: TRBD1
j_gene: TRBJ1-1
v_gene: TRBV27
CDR3nt: TGTGCCAGCAGACTTACAGGGGCGAACACTGAAGCTTTCTTT
CDR3aa: CASRLTGANTEAFF

abundance: NA
d_gene: NA
j_gene: TRBJ2-2
v_gene: TRBV15
CDR3nt: TGTGCCACCAGCAGAGAGGCCACGAATCTGGAGCTGTTTTTT
CDR3aa: CATSREATNLELFF

abundance: NA
d_gene: NA
j_gene: TRBJ2-1
v_gene: TRBV7-8
CDR3nt: TGTGCCAGCACCGGGGGAGGGGGCTTGCAGTTCTTC
CDR3aa: CASTGGGGLQFF

abundance: NA
d_gene: NA
j_gene: TRBJ2-1
v_gene: TRBV4-1
CDR3nt: TGCGCCAGCAGCCCATTACAGGGATGGAGCAATGAGCAGTTCTTC
CDR3aa: CASSPLQGWSNEQFF

abundance: NA
d_gene: NA
j_gene: TRBJ2-5
v_gene: TRBV29-1
CDR3nt: TGCAGCGTTGCTCCCCCGGAGACCCAGTACTTC
CDR3aa: CSVAPPETQYF

abundance: NA
d_gene: TRBD1
j_gene: TRBJ1-1
v_gene: TRBV4-1
CDR3nt: TGCGCCAGCAGCCAACCGGACAGGTTGAGTGCTGAAGTTTTCTTT
CDR3aa: CASSQPDRLSAEVFF

abundance: NA
d_gene: TRBD1
j_gene: TRBJ2-7
v_gene: TRBV11-2
CDR3nt: TGTGCCAGCAGCGGAACAGGGGGCGAGCAGTACTTC
CDR3aa: CASSGTGGEQYF

abundance: NA
d_gene: TRBD1
j_gene: TRBJ1-2
v_gene: TRBV4-2
CDR3nt: TGTGCCAGCAGCCACCCGGGACAGGGATTATCAGGCTATGGCTACACCTTC
CDR3aa: CASSHPGQGLSGYGYTF

abundance: few
d_gene: NA
j_gene: TRBJ1-1
v_gene: TRBV5-6
CDR3nt: TGTGCCAGCAGCTTGGTAGGGGGGCTGAACACTGAAGCTTTCTTT
CDR3aa: CASSLVGGLNTEAFF

abundance: once
d_gene: NA
j_gene: TRBJ2-1
v_gene: TRBV13
CDR3nt: TGTGCCAGCTCCCAGGGGCGGTTCACTGAGCAGTTCTTC
CDR3aa: CASSQGRFTEQFF

abundance: NA
d_gene: NA
j_gene: TRBJ1-5
v_gene: TRBV2
CDR3nt: TGTGCCAGCAGAGGAACCTCAGGGGGCAATCAGCCCCAGCATTTT
CDR3aa: CASRGTSGGNQPQHF

abundance: few
d_gene: NA
j_gene: TRBJ2-5
v_gene: TRBV14
CDR3nt: TGTGCCAGCAGCCAAGAGAAAGAGACCCAGTACTTC
CDR3aa: CASSQEKETQYF

abundance: NA
d_gene: NA
j_gene: TRBJ1-3
v_gene: TRBV30
CDR3nt: TGTGCCTGGAGGGCCCCGGGGATTGATGGAAACACCATATATTTT
CDR3aa: CAWRAPGIDGNTIYF

abundance: NA
d_gene: NA
j_gene: TRBJ2-7
v_gene: TRBV5-6
CDR3nt: TGTGCCAGCAGCTTGGCTTATTACTACGAGCAGTACTTC
CDR3aa: CASSLAYYYEQYF

abundance: NA
d_gene: TRBD1
j_gene: TRBJ2-5
v_gene: TRBV4-2
CDR3nt: TGTGCCAGCAGCCAAGAGTTGATCCCGGGACAGTCCCAAGAGACCCAGTACTTC
CDR3aa: CASSQELIPGQSQETQYF

abundance: NA
d_gene: TRBD1
j_gene: TRBJ1-5
v_gene: TRBV16
CDR3nt: TGTGCCAGCAGCCAATTCGGGACAGGGCATCAGCCCCAGCATTTT
CDR3aa: CASSQFGTGHQPQHF

abundance: NA
d_gene: NA
j_gene: TRBJ2-1
v_gene: TRBV15
CDR3nt: TGTGCCACCAGCAGAGAGTTGGGCACAGCCAACAATGAGCAGTTCTTC
CDR3aa: CATSRELGTANNEQFF

abundance: NA
d_gene: NA
j_gene: TRBJ2-1
v_gene: TRBV24-1
CDR3nt: TGTGCCACCAGTGATTCGCACAATGAGCAGTTCTTC
CDR3aa: CATSDSHNEQFF

abundance: NA
d_gene: NA
j_gene: TRBJ2-1
v_gene: TRBV19
CDR3nt: TGTGCCAGTAGTATGGGGGAGTCCAATGAGCAGTTCTTC
CDR3aa: CASSMGESNEQFF

abundance: NA
d_gene: NA
j_gene: TRBJ1-2
v_gene: TRBV19
CDR3nt: TGTGCCAGTAGGCGAGGCATAGAGTATGGCTACACCTTC
CDR3aa: CASRRGIEYGYTF

abundance: NA
d_gene: NA
j_gene: TRBJ2-2
v_gene: TRBV28
CDR3nt: TGTGCCAGCAGTCCGTTGCGGACCCCAAACACCGGGGAGCTGTTTTTT
CDR3aa: CASSPLRTPNTGELFF

abundance: NA
d_gene: NA
j_gene: TRBJ1-5
v_gene: TRBV10-3
CDR3nt: TGTGCCGGGAGCCGGGACGGGGGTTTGCAGCCCCAGCATTTT
CDR3aa: CAGSRDGGLQPQHF

abundance: NA
d_gene: TRBD2
j_gene: TRBJ2-1
v_gene: TRBV20-1
CDR3nt: TGCAGTGCTTCGGGACTAGAGATCTACAATGAGCAGTTCTTC
CDR3aa: CSASGLEIYNEQFF

abundance: NA
d_gene: TRBD1
j_gene: TRBJ1-5
v_gene: TRBV27
CDR3nt: TGTGCCAGCAGTTGGACAGGGGAAGACCGCAATCAGCCCCAGCATTTT
CDR3aa: CASSWTGEDRNQPQHF

abundance: NA
d_gene: TRBD1
j_gene: TRBJ1-6
v_gene: TRBV25-1
CDR3nt: TGTGCCAGCAGTGACGGGACAGGCGTCTCTAATTCACCCCTCCACTTT
CDR3aa: CASSDGTGVSNSPLHF

abundance: NA
d_gene: NA
j_gene: TRBJ1-1
v_gene: TRBV5-6
CDR3nt: TGTGCCAGCAGTCAGGGTTGGTCGCCTAAAGCTTTCTTT
CDR3aa: CASSQGWSPKAFF

abundance: NA
d_gene: TRBD1
j_gene: TRBJ2-1
v_gene: TRBV19
CDR3nt: TGTGCCAGTAGAGGGACAGGGCGCAATGAGCAGTTCTTC
CDR3aa: CASRGTGRNEQFF

abundance: NA
d_gene: NA
j_gene: TRBJ1-1
v_gene: TRBV20-1
CDR3nt: TGCAGTGCTACTGACACTGAAGCTTTCTTT
CDR3aa: CSATDTEAFF

abundance: NA
d_gene: NA
j_gene: TRBJ2-1
v_gene: TRBV4-2
CDR3nt: TGTGCCAGCAGCCGCAGGGAGAGCTCCTACAATGAGCAGTTCTTC
CDR3aa: CASSRRESSYNEQFF

abundance: NA
d_gene: NA
j_gene: TRBJ2-6
v_gene: TRBV7-9
CDR3nt: TGTGCCAGCATACCGATGAGGGGACTGAGCAACGTCCTGACTTTC
CDR3aa: CASIPMRGLSNVLTF

abundance: NA
d_gene: NA
j_gene: TRBJ2-7
v_gene: TRBV3-1
CDR3nt: TGTGCCAGCAGCCCCGGTAGCGGTGCGGCGGAGTACTTC
CDR3aa: CASSPGSGAAEYF

abundance: NA
d_gene: NA
j_gene: TRBJ1-2
v_gene: TRBV13
CDR3nt: TGTGCCAGCAGCTTAGAGCCAGAGAACGGCTACACCTTC
CDR3aa: CASSLEPENGYTF

abundance: NA
d_gene: NA
j_gene: TRBJ2-3
v_gene: TRBV9
CDR3nt: TGTGCCAGCAGCATCGGGAGACGGGCAGATACGCAGTATTTT
CDR3aa: CASSIGRRADTQYF

abundance: NA
d_gene: TRBD1
j_gene: TRBJ1-1
v_gene: TRBV7-9
CDR3nt: TGTGCCAGCAGCCCAATGGACAGGGGTTTGAACACTGAAGCTTTCTTT
CDR3aa: CASSPMDRGLNTEAFF

abundance: NA
d_gene: TRBD2
j_gene: TRBJ2-1
v_gene: TRBV29-1
CDR3nt: TGCAGCGTGCGGGGGGGCGAGCGTGAGCAGTTCTTC
CDR3aa: CSVRGGEREQFF

abundance: once
d_gene: NA
j_gene: TRBJ2-1
v_gene: TRBV5-1
CDR3nt: TGCGCCAGCAGCCCCGAAGCCGTCTTCTCCTACAATGAGCAGTTCTTC
CDR3aa: CASSPEAVFSYNEQFF

abundance: NA
d_gene: NA
j_gene: TRBJ1-2
v_gene: TRBV30
CDR3nt: TGTGCCTCCCTTGAGTTAAACTATGGCTACACCTTC
CDR3aa: CASLELNYGYTF

abundance: NA
d_gene: NA
j_gene: TRBJ2-5
v_gene: TRBV4-1
CDR3nt: TGCGCCAGCAGCCAAACCCCCTCCTTGGGGGAGACCCAGTACTTC
CDR3aa: CASSQTPSLGETQYF

abundance: NA
d_gene: NA
j_gene: TRBJ1-4
v_gene: TRBV6-1
CDR3nt: TGTGCCAGCAGTGAGGACCTGAGGGAAAAACTGTTTTTT
CDR3aa: CASSEDLREKLFF

abundance: NA
d_gene: NA
j_gene: TRBJ2-3
v_gene: TRBV20-1
CDR3nt: TGCAGTGCTAGAGGAGGTCTAGATAACACAGATACGCAGTATTTT
CDR3aa: CSARGGLDNTDTQYF

abundance: NA
d_gene: NA
j_gene: TRBJ1-1
v_gene: TRBV12-3/TRBV12-4
CDR3nt: TGTGCCAGCAGAGATACAGGGTTGAACACTGAAGCTTTCTTT
CDR3aa: CASRDTGLNTEAFF